Listed here are 20 T cell receptor beta chains from one sample, sequenced in a study of human T cells and chemical hapten exposure. Specified time point: patch test 3, about 24 weeks after DPC sensitization. The treatment was: therapeutic diphenylcyclopropenone sensitization with weekly scalp DPC. TCRdb analysed the RACE reads with MiXCR anew, one entry per CDR3 protein. The repertoire holds roughly 50,000 distinct CDR3 sequences, with roughly a tenth as singletons. The material was whole blood, obtained in connection with sensitization to the hapten diphenylcyclopropenone (DPC). The source of these receptors is a woman in her forties with alopecia areata. Some clones in this sample may be carry-over from other donors' samples.

Many counts were recorded for this clonotype. The rearrangement links TRBV18 to TRBJ2-1; TRBD1 or TRBD2 may be the D gene (5 bases each). The CDR3 totals 13 residues. V lost 7 bases and J lost 4, with 11 bases in between. Germline CDR1 and CDR2: KGHSH and LQKENI. CDR3 amino acids: CASFRDPYNEQFF. In DNA form, the CDR3 reads TGTGCCAGCTTCCGGGACCCTTACAATGAGCAGTTCTTC.

This clonotype turned up a few times. V usage is TRBV3-1 and J usage is TRBJ2-2, with TRBD2 matching over 7 bases. Unmatched junction bases numbered 9, after V lost 4 bases and J lost 4 bases. The CDR3 spans 16 residues. Per germline, CDR1 LGHDT and CDR2 YNNKEL (reference sequence). Written as DNA, the CDR3 is TGTGCCAGCAGCCCCCTAGGGGCGGGGGTCACCGGGGAGCTGTTTTTT. This gives the protein CASSPLGAGVTGELFF.

The rearrangement uses TRBV7-6 and TRBJ2-2, with 10 bases fitting TRBD1. The trim removed 5 bases at V and 5 bases at J, leaving 5 bases unmatched. The CDR3 sequence is 15 residues long. Germline values: CDR1 SGHVS, CDR2 FNYEAQ. DNA of the CDR3: TGTGCCAGCAGCCGGACAGGGGGTAGGACCGGGGAGCTGTTTTTT. Translating it yields CASSRTGGRTGELFF.

This clonotype occurred many times. The J gene is TRBJ2-5, the V gene TRBV11-2; the match to TRBD1 covers 10 bases. The CDR3 contains 15 residues. The germline CDR1 and CDR2 sequences are SGHAT and FQNNGV. V shed 5 bases, J shed 5 bases, and the junction held 8 bases outside the gene matches. The CDR3 bases are TGTGCCAGCAGCGTGCGGGACAGGGGACGGGAGACCCAGTACTTC. Its protein product is CASSVRDRGRETQYF.

The chain uses TRBV5-6 and TRBJ1-1, with a possible D match to TRBD1 (5 bases). The germline gives CDR1 SGHDT, CDR2 YYEEEE. Trimming shortened V by 0 bases and J by 2 bases, and 14 bases separated the two germline ends. The CDR3 covers 16 residues. Here the CDR3 DNA reads TGTGCCAGCAGCTTGGCGAAGGGGAATCCAAACACTGAAGCTTTCTTT. Translating it yields CASSLAKGNPNTEAFF.

This clonotype showed up many times. The chain couples TRBV5-6 to TRBJ1-2; D remains ambiguous. CDR1 is SGHDT, CDR2 YYEEEE, per germline. This CDR3 is 12 amino acids long. V was clipped by 0 bases and J by 8 bases, with 8 bases between them. The CDR3 DNA reads as TGTGCCAGCAGCTTGGTATCGGTCGGCTACACCTTC. This translates into CASSLVSVGYTF.

This rearrangement joins TRBV18 to TRBJ1-2, with D maybe TRBD1 (5 bases). This CDR3 has 14 amino acids. Germline assignment: CDR1 KGHSH and CDR2 LQKENI. V was pared by 0 bases and J by 4 bases, with 9 bases between. The CDR3 loop reads CASSPPGGSYGYTF. In nucleotides, the CDR3 is TGTGCCAGCTCACCACCCGGGGGAAGCTATGGCTACACCTTC.

This clonotype was observed many times. V usage is TRBV6-2 or TRBV6-3 and J usage is TRBJ2-4; D remains ambiguous. V lost 2 bases and J lost 3, with 11 bases in between. Germline V gene data show CDR1 as MNHEY and CDR2 as SVGEGT. The CDR3 is 15 amino acids. DNA of the CDR3: TGTGCCAGCAGTTACACACGGACGGGCAAAAACATTCAGTACTTC. Translated, it gives CASSYTRTGKNIQYF.

This clonotype was counted at least ten times. The chain employs TRBV20-1 and TRBJ2-3; a weak D match, TRBD2 (5 bases). The CDR3 runs 17 residues. Germline loops: CDR1 DFQATT, CDR2 SNEGSKA (reference sequence). Trimming stripped 2 bases from V and 1 base from J, with 19 bases between. The CDR3 protein is CSARPTGGGLRTDTQYF. Here the CDR3 DNA reads TGCAGTGCTAGACCAACCGGAGGCGGTCTCCGCACAGATACGCAGTATTTT.

The chain joins TRBV4-1 to TRBJ2-5; D could derive from TRBD1 or TRBD2 (5 bases each). From germline, CDR1 is MGHRA and CDR2 YSYEKL. The CDR3 is 14 amino acids. The ends were cut back, 0 bases at V and 5 bases at J, with 10 bases in the middle. The CDR3 is CASSQDGDRETQYF. The CDR3 DNA reads TGCGCCAGCAGCCAAGATGGGGACCGGGAGACCCAGTACTTC.

The table lists this clonotype with many counts. The chain links TRBV7-3 to TRBJ2-2; D remains unclear. Per the germline V gene, CDR1 is SGHTA and CDR2 is FQGTGA. The V gene lost 2 bases and the J gene lost 0 bases, with 7 bases spanning the gap. The CDR3 consists of 15 residues. The chain's CDR3 is CASSLAGTNTGELFF. CDR3 nucleotide sequence: TGTGCCAGCAGCTTAGCAGGCACGAACACCGGGGAGCTGTTTTTT.

The chain carries TRBV5-1 and TRBJ1-1; 7 nucleotides match TRBD1. Germline values: CDR1 SGHRS, CDR2 YFSETQ. The ends lost 4 bases at V and 1 base at J; junction bases unmatched: 7. There are 15 residues in the CDR3. CDR3 protein: CASSLPGQENTEAFF. The CDR3 nucleotides are TGCGCCAGCAGCCTACCCGGACAGGAGAACACTGAAGCTTTCTTT.

This clonotype was observed many times. J is TRBJ1-2 and V is TRBV28; D unresolved. Germline V lookup: CDR1 MDHEN, CDR2 SYDVKM. CDR3 length equals 11 residues. V lost 8 bases, J lost 4 bases, and 8 bases lay in between. CDR3 residues: CASRVGYGYTF. The CDR3 nucleotides are TGTGCCAGCCGGGTAGGCTATGGCTACACCTTC.

The rearrangement links TRBV5-8 to TRBJ1-1; D uncertain. Germline CDR1 and CDR2: SGHTS and YDEGEE. Trimming took off 0 bases at V and 5 bases at J, with 14 bases between the two ends. The CDR3 runs 15 residues. CDR3 amino acids: CASSLVRPSGTEAFF. The CDR3 region has the DNA TGTGCCAGCAGCTTGGTTCGCCCCTCCGGGACTGAAGCTTTCTTT. Based on the CDR3 plus reference TRBV5-8 and TRBJ1-1, the full variable domain is EAGVTQSPTHLIKTRGQQATLRCSPISGHTSVYWYQQALGLGLQFLLWYDEGEERNRGNFPPRFSGRQFPNYSSELNVNALELEDSALYLCASSLVRPSGTEAFFGQGTRLTVV.

This clonotype was seen ten or more times. The chain is built from TRBV6-2 or TRBV6-3 and TRBJ1-1, with D perhaps TRBD1 (5 bases). The CDR3 contains 16 residues. V lost 2 bases and J lost 2, with 15 bases in between. The germline V gene encodes CDR1 MNHEY and CDR2 SVGEGT. The CDR3 region has the DNA TGTGCCAGCAGTTACGCATCTGGGAGGGGAAACACTGAAGCTTTCTTT. Translated, it gives CASSYASGRGNTEAFF.

The chain links TRBV30 to TRBJ2-1; 10 bases match TRBD2. V lost 2 bases and J lost 6; bases outside the gene matches: 4. The CDR3 has 14 residues. The germline gives CDR1 GTSNPN, CDR2 SVGIG (reference sequence). In DNA, the CDR3 is TGTGCCTGGAGTAGAGCGGGGGGGCCCAATGAGCAGTTCTTC. Protein: CAWSRAGGPNEQFF.

This clonotype was counted at least ten times. The chain combines TRBV27 with TRBJ2-2, with 7 positions matching TRBD1. Germline loops: CDR1 MNHEY, CDR2 SMNVEV (reference sequence). J was trimmed by 4 bases and V by 5 bases; bases with no gene match: 10. This CDR3 contains 16 residues. The CDR3 sequence is CASSNKYSGGTGELFF. In nucleotides, the CDR3 is TGTGCCAGCAGTAATAAATATTCAGGGGGCACCGGGGAGCTGTTTTTT.

This clonotype was observed many times. The V gene is TRBV12-3 or TRBV12-4, the J gene TRBJ2-7; TRBD2 aligns across 14 bases. The CDR3 extends over 16 amino acids. Trimming removed 5 bases from V and 0 bases from J; junction bases left unmatched: 3. CDR3 loop: CASSGLAGGISYEQYF. The CDR3 nucleotides are TGTGCCAGCAGTGGACTAGCGGGGGGCATCTCCTACGAGCAGTACTTC.

This clonotype was picked up many times. The chain recombines TRBV6-4 with TRBJ2-1, with no clear D. Trimming shortened V by 4 bases and J by 0 bases, and 7 bases separated the two germline ends. The CDR3 runs 14 residues. Germline assignment: CDR1 MRHNA and CDR2 SNTAGT. CDR3 coding DNA: TGTGCCAGCAGTGTTGACCCCTCCTACAATGAGCAGTTCTTC. Encoded protein: CASSVDPSYNEQFF.

J is TRBJ1-5 and V is TRBV5-1; D uncertain. Germline V gives CDR1 SGHRS, CDR2 YFSETQ. V shed 4 bases and J shed 4 bases, with 9 bases lying between them. The CDR3 is 13 amino acids. CDR3 sequence: CASSPDPNQPQHF. CDR3 DNA: TGCGCCAGCAGCCCGGACCCGAATCAGCCCCAGCATTTT.